A selection of T cell receptor beta chains follows, all from one sample in a study of blood T cell repertoires in COVID-19. Repertoires were generated with immunoSEQ multiplex PCR, while TCRdb's copy carries only in-frame clones and drops some. In the table there are hundreds of thousands of clones, over 75% of which are singletons. The sample consisted of PBMCs or T cells enriched from blood (not recorded which). These receptor sequences come from a young man who had recovered from COVID-19. CDR3s include the opening cysteine and the closing phenylalanine or tryptophan. Each record gives: J gene, clone size, D gene, V gene, CDR3 protein, CDR3 DNA. The D gene is left open where the match is weak. Part of the rows lack a size; the others show once, few, many or a class for expanded clones.

J: TRBJ1-2; size: few; D: NA; V: TRBV6-5; CDR3: CASRQDTFNYGYTF; DNA: TGTGCCAGCAGACAAGACACCTTCAACTATGGCTACACCTTC
J: TRBJ1-2; size: NA; D: TRBD1; V: TRBV5-1; CDR3: CASSKTGTEPFTF; DNA: TGCGCCAGCAGCAAGACCGGGACAGAGCCATTTACCTTC
J: TRBJ2-3; size: few; D: NA; V: TRBV7-9; CDR3: CASSLAGSGDTQYF; DNA: TGTGCCAGCAGCTTAGCTGGGTCGGGGGATACGCAGTATTTT
J: TRBJ2-1; size: NA; D: NA; V: TRBV14; CDR3: CASSQETGFFSYNEQFF; DNA: TGTGCCAGCAGCCAAGAGACAGGCTTCTTTTCCTACAATGAGCAGTTCTTC
J: TRBJ1-4; size: NA; D: TRBD1; V: TRBV5-8; CDR3: CASSLAGTDNEKLFF; DNA: TGTGCCAGCAGCTTGGCCGGGACAGATAATGAAAAACTGTTTTTT
J: TRBJ1-1; size: NA; D: NA; V: TRBV29-1; CDR3: CSAKGQLNTEAFF; DNA: TGCAGCGCAAAAGGACAGTTGAACACTGAAGCTTTCTTT
J: TRBJ1-2; size: NA; D: TRBD1; V: TRBV29-1; CDR3: CSVRTGNNYGYTF; DNA: TGCAGCGTTCGGACAGGGAATAACTATGGCTACACCTTC
J: TRBJ1-3; size: NA; D: NA; V: TRBV28; CDR3: CASSPSSGNTIYF; DNA: TGTGCCAGCAGTCCCAGTTCGGGAAACACCATATATTTT
J: TRBJ1-2; size: NA; D: NA; V: TRBV30; CDR3: CAWSVARGGGYTF; DNA: TGTGCCTGGAGTGTAGCCAGGGGCGGTGGCTACACCTTC
J: TRBJ1-1; size: NA; D: NA; V: TRBV5-1; CDR3: CASSTLRNGMNTEAFF; DNA: TGCGCCAGCAGCACTTTGCGGAACGGAATGAACACTGAAGCTTTCTTT
J: TRBJ2-5; size: NA; D: TRBD2; V: TRBV10-3; CDR3: CAISETAGGEETQYF; DNA: TGTGCCATCAGTGAAACAGCGGGGGGGGAAGAGACCCAGTACTTC
J: TRBJ2-5; size: NA; D: TRBD2; V: TRBV7-9; CDR3: CASSRLAGGQETQYF; DNA: TGTGCCAGCAGCCGACTAGCGGGGGGCCAAGAGACCCAGTACTTC
J: TRBJ1-4; size: NA; D: NA; V: TRBV28; CDR3: CASSLAVVTQDEKLFF; DNA: TGTGCCAGCAGTTTGGCGGTAGTGACACAGGATGAAAAACTGTTTTTT
J: TRBJ2-5; size: NA; D: TRBD1; V: TRBV5-4; CDR3: CASNRPGQGETQYF; DNA: TGTGCCAGCAACAGACCCGGACAGGGTGAGACCCAGTACTTC
J: TRBJ2-6; size: NA; D: NA; V: TRBV18; CDR3: CASSPRGTGANVLTF; DNA: TGTGCCAGCTCACCAAGGGGCACTGGGGCCAACGTCCTGACTTTC
J: TRBJ2-7; size: NA; D: NA; V: TRBV7-8; CDR3: CASSRGGGLPLYEQYF; DNA: TGTGCCAGCAGCCGAGGGGGGGGACTACCTCTTTACGAGCAGTACTTC
J: TRBJ2-1; size: NA; D: NA; V: TRBV4-2; CDR3: CASSQAAGTSSYNEQFF; DNA: TGTGCCAGCAGCCAAGCGGCGGGGACGAGCTCCTACAATGAGCAGTTCTTC
J: TRBJ2-2; size: few; D: NA; V: TRBV29-1; CDR3: CSVVGTGRGSYTGELFF; DNA: TGCAGCGTTGTGGGGACTGGGAGGGGGAGCTACACCGGGGAGCTGTTTTTT
J: TRBJ2-6; size: once; D: NA; V: TRBV3-1/TRBV3-2; CDR3: CASSLRSRGSLGRANVLTF; DNA: TGTGCCAGCAGCTTACGCAGTAGGGGCAGCCTGGGTAGGGCCAACGTCCTGACTTTC
J: TRBJ1-2; size: NA; D: NA; V: TRBV11-2; CDR3: CASSPGEGLGGYTF; DNA: TGTGCCAGCAGCCCCGGGGAGGGTTTGGGGGGCTACACCTTC
J: TRBJ2-1; size: NA; D: NA; V: TRBV5-1; CDR3: CASNPGTLGGEQFF; DNA: TGCGCCAGCAATCCCGGGACCCTGGGAGGTGAGCAGTTCTTC
J: TRBJ1-5; size: NA; D: TRBD1; V: TRBV18; CDR3: CASSPPGQGENQPQHF; DNA: TGTGCCAGCTCACCACCGGGACAGGGGGAAAATCAGCCCCAGCATTTT
J: TRBJ1-6; size: NA; D: TRBD1; V: TRBV7-6; CDR3: CASSVGQGANLGSPLHF; DNA: TGTGCCAGCAGCGTGGGACAGGGGGCGAACTTAGGTTCACCCCTCCACTTT
J: TRBJ2-7; size: few; D: NA; V: TRBV5-5; CDR3: CASSFGQTYEQYF; DNA: TGTGCCAGCAGTTTTGGACAGACCTACGAGCAGTACTTC
J: TRBJ2-7; size: NA; D: NA; V: TRBV20-1; CDR3: CSASMGHEQYF; DNA: TGCAGTGCTAGCATGGGGCACGAGCAGTACTTC
J: TRBJ2-7; size: NA; D: NA; V: TRBV3-1/TRBV3-2; CDR3: CASSRPTRHEQYF; DNA: TGTGCCAGCAGCCGCCCTACTAGGCACGAGCAGTACTTC
J: TRBJ1-1; size: NA; D: NA; V: TRBV19; CDR3: CASRTVGGNTEAFF; DNA: TGTGCCAGTAGGACTGTAGGGGGGAACACTGAAGCTTTCTTT
J: TRBJ1-1; size: NA; D: NA; V: TRBV30; CDR3: CAWSVNRGTEAFF; DNA: TGTGCCTGGAGTGTAAATAGAGGGACTGAAGCTTTCTTT
J: TRBJ2-3; size: once; D: NA; V: TRBV14; CDR3: CASSLSDSMVTQYF; DNA: TGTGCCAGCAGCCTCAGCGATAGCATGGTGACGCAGTATTTT
J: TRBJ2-1; size: NA; D: TRBD1; V: TRBV9; CDR3: CASSVGQGNYNEQFF; DNA: TGTGCCAGCAGCGTCGGACAGGGGAACTACAATGAGCAGTTCTTC
J: TRBJ1-3; size: few; D: NA; V: TRBV4-1; CDR3: CASSQFRGSAGNTIYF; DNA: TGCGCCAGCAGCCAATTTAGGGGCTCAGCTGGAAACACCATATATTTT
J: TRBJ1-5; size: once; D: NA; V: TRBV12-3/TRBV12-4; CDR3: CASSLRPGQPQHF; DNA: TGTGCCAGCAGTTTGCGGCCGGGTCAGCCCCAGCATTTT
J: TRBJ1-1; size: NA; D: TRBD1; V: TRBV5-5; CDR3: CASRTQGVSEAFF; DNA: TGTGCCAGCAGAACACAGGGGGTGTCTGAAGCTTTCTTT
J: TRBJ2-1; size: NA; D: NA; V: TRBV7-2; CDR3: CASSLVIGKWNEQFF; DNA: TGTGCCAGCAGCTTAGTGATCGGGAAATGGAATGAGCAGTTCTTC
J: TRBJ2-7; size: NA; D: TRBD1; V: TRBV6-6; CDR3: CASNQGAFNEQYF; DNA: TGTGCCAGCAACCAGGGGGCTTTCAACGAGCAGTACTTC
J: TRBJ1-2; size: few; D: TRBD1; V: TRBV19; CDR3: CATISQGALEGYTF; DNA: TGTGCCACCATTTCTCAGGGGGCTTTGGAAGGCTACACCTTC
J: TRBJ2-7; size: NA; D: NA; V: TRBV28; CDR3: CASSFRGLQYF; DNA: TGTGCCAGCAGTTTTAGGGGTCTGCAGTACTTC
J: TRBJ2-3; size: NA; D: TRBD2; V: TRBV27; CDR3: CASSLRGRDTDTQYF; DNA: TGTGCCAGCAGTTTACGGGGGAGGGACACAGATACGCAGTATTTT
J: TRBJ1-1; size: NA; D: NA; V: TRBV18; CDR3: CASSEYRVGNTEAFF; DNA: TGTGCCAGCTCGGAATACAGGGTCGGGAACACTGAAGCTTTCTTT
J: TRBJ1-1; size: NA; D: NA; V: TRBV6-5; CDR3: CASERIMNTEAFF; DNA: TGTGCCAGCGAGCGGATAATGAACACTGAAGCTTTCTTT
J: TRBJ1-2; size: NA; D: NA; V: TRBV28; CDR3: CASRASRGNTF; DNA: TGTGCCAGCAGAGCAAGCAGGGGCAACACCTTC
J: TRBJ1-2; size: few; D: NA; V: TRBV7-3; CDR3: CASSPNRVGYTF; DNA: TGTGCCAGCAGCCCCAACAGGGTTGGCTACACCTTC
J: TRBJ2-1; size: NA; D: TRBD1; V: TRBV10-3; CDR3: CATGQGIPNEQFF; DNA: TGTGCCACCGGACAGGGGATTCCCAATGAGCAGTTCTTC
J: TRBJ1-6; size: NA; D: NA; V: TRBV2; CDR3: CASRGDSPLHF; DNA: TGTGCCAGCAGGGGAGACTCACCCCTCCACTTT
J: TRBJ2-4; size: NA; D: TRBD1; V: TRBV4-1; CDR3: CASSPGQGADKNIQYF; DNA: TGCGCCAGCAGCCCGGGACAGGGGGCTGACAAAAACATTCAGTACTTC
J: TRBJ1-1; size: NA; D: NA; V: TRBV21-1; CDR3: CASGIREWCTEAFF; DNA: TGTGCCAGCGGAATCAGGGAATGGTGCACTGAAGCTTTCTTT
J: TRBJ2-1; size: NA; D: NA; V: TRBV12-5; CDR3: CASGGTWDIDYNEQFF; DNA: TGTGCTAGTGGGGGGACGTGGGACATTGACTACAATGAGCAGTTCTTC
J: TRBJ2-7; size: NA; D: TRBD1; V: TRBV19; CDR3: CASSFRQGASYEQYF; DNA: TGTGCCAGTAGTTTTCGACAGGGGGCAAGCTACGAGCAGTACTTC
J: TRBJ1-2; size: NA; D: NA; V: TRBV27; CDR3: CATAVTSVYGYTF; DNA: TGTGCCACCGCCGTGACATCGGTCTATGGCTACACCTTC
J: TRBJ1-4; size: NA; D: TRBD1; V: TRBV2; CDR3: CASSVGTRGRGEKLFF; DNA: TGTGCCAGCAGTGTAGGAACGAGGGGGCGAGGTGAAAAACTGTTTTTT
J: TRBJ1-1; size: NA; D: NA; V: TRBV29-1; CDR3: CSVGRDTEAFF; DNA: TGCAGCGTTGGTCGCGACACTGAAGCTTTCTTT
J: TRBJ1-3; size: NA; D: NA; V: TRBV2; CDR3: CASSAGGDIAGNTIYF; DNA: TGTGCCAGCAGTGCCGGTGGGGACATTGCTGGAAACACCATATATTTT
J: TRBJ1-5; size: NA; D: NA; V: TRBV9; CDR3: CASSAFGNQPQHF; DNA: TGTGCCAGCAGCGCGTTTGGCAATCAGCCCCAGCATTTT
J: TRBJ1-5; size: NA; D: NA; V: TRBV21-1; CDR3: CASIRGNQPQHF; DNA: TGTGCCAGCATACGGGGCAATCAGCCCCAGCATTTT
J: TRBJ1-3; size: NA; D: NA; V: TRBV10-3; CDR3: CAISLTLTLSSGNTIYF; DNA: TGTGCCATCAGTCTTACTTTAACTCTCTCCTCTGGAAACACCATATATTTT